A selection of T cell receptor beta chains follows, all from one sample in a study of blood T cells in healthy people across ages. TCRdb passed the 5' RACE reads through MiXCR, listing each CDR3 protein once. The sample has some 550,000 distinct CDR3 sequences; 40% to 55% are singletons. Input material: blood. All receptors come from an elderly man in good health. Each CDR3 is given with its conserved first and last residue. The D gene is left open where the match is weak. Clone size appears in some rows only: once, few, many, or a class for an expanded clone.

TRBD1	few	TRBJ2-5	TRBV5-4	TGTGCCAGCAGTCCTAGGGGGCAGGGTGAGACCCAGTACTTT	CASSPRGQGETQYF
-	once	TRBJ1-1	TRBV30	TGTGCCTGGAGTCTTGGACAGTCTGAAGCTTTCTTT	CAWSLGQSEAFF
-	many	TRBJ1-5	TRBV6-5	TGTGCCAGCAGTGAGGCCTGGGGCAATCAGCCCCAGCATTTT	CASSEAWGNQPQHF
-	few	TRBJ2-1	TRBV3-1	TGTGCCAGCAGCCAAACCTACAATGAGCAGTTCTTC	CASSQTYNEQFF
TRBD1	-	TRBJ2-7	TRBV20-1	TGCAGTGCTAGGGGGGACAGGGGCTACGAGCAGTACTTC	CSARGDRGYEQYF
-	-	TRBJ2-2	TRBV12-3/TRBV12-4	TGTGCCAGCAGTCTGGGACGAGCGGCTCCCGGGGAGCTGTTTTTT	CASSLGRAAPGELFF
-	-	TRBJ2-1	TRBV7-9	TGTGCCAGCGCCCCCCGGGTAGACGGGTACTACAATGAGCAGTTCTTC	CASAPRVDGYYNEQFF
TRBD1	few	TRBJ2-7	TRBV20-1	TGCAGTGCTGGACAGGGAACCTACGAGCAGTACTTC	CSAGQGTYEQYF
-	once	TRBJ2-3	TRBV27	TGTGCCAGCAGCGACAGCCGAGTGTTAGATACGCAGTATTTT	CASSDSRVLDTQYF
-	many	TRBJ1-4	TRBV6-6	TGTGCCAGCAGTTTTGGGGGGGCGATGGGAGAAAAACTGTTTTTT	CASSFGGAMGEKLFF
-	-	TRBJ1-2	TRBV20-1	TGCAGTGCTGGAAGTCGACCCTCAGGGCAGGACCTCGCGAATGGCTACACCTTC	CSAGSRPSGQDLANGYTF
TRBD1	-	TRBJ1-1	TRBV6-1	TGTGCCAGCAGTGAAGTCGACAGGGCTAACACTGAAGCTTTCTTT	CASSEVDRANTEAFF
-	-	TRBJ2-5	TRBV3-1	TGTGCCAGCAGCCAAGATAGTCGGGTGGTGGAGACCCAGTACTTC	CASSQDSRVVETQYF
TRBD1	-	TRBJ2-1	TRBV5-1	TGCGCCAGCAGTGGCCGGACAGGGCGAAATGAGCAGTTCTTC	CASSGRTGRNEQFF
TRBD2	-	TRBJ2-2	TRBV2	TGTGCCAGCAGTGTCGGGGTAGCGGGAGTTGGATCCGGGGAGCTGTTTTTT	CASSVGVAGVGSGELFF
TRBD2	-	TRBJ2-3	TRBV27	TGTGCCAGCAGTTTTAAGTTGCGGGAGGGTGGGGATACGCAGTATTTT	CASSFKLREGGDTQYF
-	-	TRBJ2-7	TRBV20-1	TGCAGTGCTAGAGATCCTGTCGGTTCCTACGAGCAGTACTTC	CSARDPVGSYEQYF
TRBD2	-	TRBJ2-1	TRBV6-5	TGTGCCAGCAGTTACCCTCGGACTAGCATACTGGGGGGAGGGATCTACAATGAGCAGTTCTTC	CASSYPRTSILGGGIYNEQFF
-	-	TRBJ2-1	TRBV7-3	TGTGCCAGCAGCTTAATTGCCCGAGATGAGCAGTTCTTC	CASSLIARDEQFF
-	once	TRBJ1-1	TRBV11-2	TGTGCCAGCAGCTTAGATCTGGTGAACACTGAAGCTTTCTTT	CASSLDLVNTEAFF
-	-	TRBJ2-7	TRBV5-1	TGCGCCAGCAGCCCCCAGGGGCGCGCTTACGAGCAGTACTTC	CASSPQGRAYEQYF
-	-	TRBJ2-5	TRBV6-2/TRBV6-3	TGTGCCAGCAGTTACCCAACCACACTAACGGGACGAAGGTTGGAGACCCAGTACTTC	CASSYPTTLTGRRLETQYF
-	-	TRBJ1-5	TRBV10-3	TGTGCCATCCGCGGGGAAGGCACGGGAGGTCAGTCCCAGCATTTT	CAIRGEGTGGQSQHF
-	many	TRBJ2-6	TRBV6-6	TGTGCCAGCACTTCAGGGGCGTGGATTAATGGGGCCAACGTCCTGACTTTC	CASTSGAWINGANVLTF
TRBD1	-	TRBJ1-6	TRBV25-1	TGTGCCAGCACTGGACAGGGGAGCTCACCCCTCCACTTT	CASTGQGSSPLHF
TRBD2	-	TRBJ2-3	TRBV28	TGTGCCAGCAGCCTCATCCAAACCGGGACTAGCGGGGGTACGCAGTATTTT	CASSLIQTGTSGGTQYF
TRBD1	-	TRBJ2-2	TRBV4-2	TGTGCCAGCAGCCCCGTGGGGGACAGGAACACCGGGGAGCTGTTTTTT	CASSPVGDRNTGELFF
-	many	TRBJ2-7	TRBV6-5	TGTGCCAGCAGTTACAAGCAGTGGTACGAGCAGTACTTC	CASSYKQWYEQYF
-	-	TRBJ1-4	TRBV27	TGTGCCAGCAGGCCAAGACAGTTTACTAATGAAAAACTGTTTTTT	CASRPRQFTNEKLFF
-	few	TRBJ1-2	TRBV10-3	TGTGCCATCAGTGAGTCGAGAGTCTATGGCTACACCTTC	CAISESRVYGYTF
-	-	TRBJ1-6	TRBV12-3/TRBV12-4	TGTGCCAGCAGTTCAGGACTCGAAAATTCACCCCTCCACTTT	CASSSGLENSPLHF
-	-	TRBJ2-7	TRBV5-4	TGTGCCAGCAGCGTCGACGGACCCTACGAGCGGTACTTC	CASSVDGPYERYF
TRBD2	-	TRBJ2-3	TRBV2	TGTGCCAGCATACGGCGGGGGGTCACAGATACGCAGTATTTT	CASIRRGVTDTQYF
-	-	TRBJ2-7	TRBV7-2	TGTGCCAGCAGCTTAGATGGTTCAGGTGGTTACGAGCAGTACTTC	CASSLDGSGGYEQYF
-	few	TRBJ2-1	TRBV6-2/TRBV6-3	TGTGCCAGCGGGCGACAACAGAATGAGCAGTTCTTC	CASGRQQNEQFF
-	-	TRBJ1-1	TRBV5-1	TGCGCCAGCAGCTTTGATAAGGGAACTTACACTGAAGCTTTCTTT	CASSFDKGTYTEAFF
TRBD2	-	TRBJ2-3	TRBV7-2	TGTGCCAGCAGGTCCCGGGACAAAGGACTAGCGGGAGGTGCAGATACGCAGTATTTT	CASRSRDKGLAGGADTQYF
-	-	TRBJ1-2	TRBV7-2	TGTGCCAGCAGCTTTCAGCAATCTCCCCGGTATGGCTACACCTTC	CASSFQQSPRYGYTF
TRBD2	-	TRBJ2-1	TRBV7-2	TGTGCCAGCAGCTTAGCGCCTAGCGGGATCATGAATGAGCAGTTCTTC	CASSLAPSGIMNEQFF
-	-	TRBJ1-2	TRBV20-1	TGCAGTGCTAGAGGTTCGGGGGATTATGGCTACACCTTC	CSARGSGDYGYTF
-	few	TRBJ2-7	TRBV6-2/TRBV6-3	TGTGCCAGCAGTTACGTGCGAACCTACGAGCAGTACTTC	CASSYVRTYEQYF
TRBD1	-	TRBJ2-4	TRBV6-2/TRBV6-3	TGTGCCAGCAGTCCCGGGACAGGGGGCATTCAGTACTTC	CASSPGTGGIQYF
-	-	TRBJ2-6	TRBV4-3	TGCGCCAGCAGCCAAGATCGGGGATCTGGGGCCAACGTCCTGACTTTC	CASSQDRGSGANVLTF
-	-	TRBJ1-2	TRBV10-3	TGTGCCATCAGTGAAACTCCGGGAGAACCTAACTATGGCTACACCTTC	CAISETPGEPNYGYTF
TRBD1	-	TRBJ2-1	TRBV6-6	TGTGCCAGTAGGGACAGTCTTCGGGGGCAGTTCTTC	CASRDSLRGQFF
TRBD1	-	TRBJ1-5	TRBV12-3/TRBV12-4	TGTGCCAGCAGTCGGGACAGCCAGAATCAGCCCCAGCATTTT	CASSRDSQNQPQHF
-	-	TRBJ2-3	TRBV5-1	TGCGCCAGCAGTCAGGCAGTTGGCACAGATACGCAGTATTTT	CASSQAVGTDTQYF
-	-	TRBJ2-1	TRBV6-4	TGTGCCAGCAGTGATTGGGTCGGGGGAAATGAGCAGTTCTTC	CASSDWVGGNEQFF
-	-	TRBJ1-6	TRBV20-1	TGCAGCGGTAATGACAGGAGCTCCTATAATTCACCCCTCCACTTT	CSGNDRSSYNSPLHF
-	few	TRBJ2-1	TRBV20-1	TGCAGTGCTGCCCCGATCGGTAATGAGCAGTTCTTC	CSAAPIGNEQFF
-	few	TRBJ2-3	TRBV20-1	TGCAGTGCTAGAGATATGCAGGGGGGGACGCAGTATTTT	CSARDMQGGTQYF
TRBD2	-	TRBJ2-3	TRBV7-2	TGTGCCAGCAGCTACCGCCGGGGACTAGCGAGCACAGATACGCAGTATTTT	CASSYRRGLASTDTQYF